Sequencing of this T cell receptor (beta chain) was carried out in a study of identical twins. This clonotype was observed a few times. Trimming took 0 bases from V and 1 from J, leaving 15 bases between them. Germline V lookup: CDR1 SGHRS, CDR2 YFSETQ. This CDR3 comprises 17 residues. TCRdb reprocessed the 5' RACE reads with MiXCR, giving one entry per CDR3 protein. The sample holds fewer than 550,000 distinct CDR3 sequences; 12% to 15% are singletons and the top ten take 0.44%. This sample was shared with a second study, whose subject was yellow fever vaccine responses in identical twins.

This receptor was obtained from a woman aged 18-35 years in good health. V usage is TRBV5-1 and J usage is TRBJ2-3; no clear D. Sequencing used CD4+ T cells sorted from blood. The CDR3 protein is CASSLGVQNDGTDTQYF. The CDR3 DNA follows: TGCGCCAGCAGCTTGGGGGTACAAAACGACGGCACAGATACGCAGTATTTT.